This T cell receptor (beta chain) is from a study of regulatory T cells in long-lasting Graves disease. Libraries of TCR beta came from iRepertoire HTBI primers plus Arm-PCR of CDR3 regions. TCRdb re-called the multiplex PCR reads with MiXCR, one entry per CDR3 protein. The table has 400,000 to 500,000 distinct CDR3 sequences, approximately 22% seen once. This clonotype was counted many times. The time point is: persistent/refractory GD, antithyroid drugs over 5 years with positive TRAb. Extracted PBMC RNA gave rise to the TCR library. The sequences come from peripheral blood mononuclear cells (PBMCs), collected when the disease was refractory, from a patient treated with antithyroid drugs. This sequence was found in a female donor with Graves disease.

This CDR3 is CASSLISGITGELFF. The DNA of the CDR3 is TGTGCCAGCAGTTTAATTAGCGGGATCACCGGGGAGCTGTTTTTT. The chain combines TRBV27 with TRBJ2-2; 8 bases map to TRBD2. The length of the CDR3 is 15 residues. V gave up 2 bases and J gave up 4 bases; unmatched junction bases: 3. The germline CDR1 and CDR2 sequences are MNHEY and SMNVEV (reference sequence).